The T cell receptor beta chain under discussion was sequenced for a study of blood T cell repertoires in COVID-19. Turning to the study itself: Whether acute or convalescent, the COVID-19 samples came from the United States, Italy and Spain.

Before being deemed recovered, Cohort 3 donors had two negative PCRs, clearance, or symptom resolution. Trimming at V came to 3 bases and at J to 14 bases, leaving 7 bases not matched to a gene. Germline CDR1 is DFQATT and CDR2 is SNEGSKA (reference sequence). The CDR3 is 11 residues long. Original analysis: Estimation of nucleated cell counts was performed using reference gene primer amplification. Generated by immunoSEQ multiplex PCR, the TCRdb table keeps only in-frame clones and is missing some. The V and J calls and clone size come from that table; D and trimming were worked out from the DNA. Among some 250,000 clones listed, 75% to 90% were seen once.

Sequenced sample: PBMCs or T cells enriched from blood (not recorded which). The receptor was isolated from a woman aged 45 to 65 who had recovered from COVID-19. The V and J genes are TRBV20-1 and TRBJ1-1; 9 bases are a match to TRBD1. The CDR3 DNA follows: TGCAGTGCTAGCCCCCGGGACAGGGCCTTCTTT. Amino acids: CSASPRDRAFF.